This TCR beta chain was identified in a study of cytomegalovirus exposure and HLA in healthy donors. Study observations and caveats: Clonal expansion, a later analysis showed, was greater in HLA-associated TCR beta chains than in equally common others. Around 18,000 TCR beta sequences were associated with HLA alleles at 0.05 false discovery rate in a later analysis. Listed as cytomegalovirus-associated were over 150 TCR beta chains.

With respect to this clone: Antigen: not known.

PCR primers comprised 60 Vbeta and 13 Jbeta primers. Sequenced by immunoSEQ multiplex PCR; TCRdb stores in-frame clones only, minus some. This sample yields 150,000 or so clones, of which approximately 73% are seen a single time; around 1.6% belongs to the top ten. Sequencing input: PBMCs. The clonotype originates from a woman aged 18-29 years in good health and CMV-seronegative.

The CDR3 sequence: CASSPRQGPQETQYF. CDR3 sequence (DNA): TGTGCCAGCAGCCCCCGACAGGGGCCACAAGAGACCCAGTACTTC. The chain uses TRBV9 and TRBJ2-5; 8 bases fit TRBD1. CDR1 is SGDLS and CDR2 is YYNGEE in the germline V gene. This CDR3 spans 15 amino acids. V dropped 4 bases and J dropped 2; count of bases not matched to a gene: 7.